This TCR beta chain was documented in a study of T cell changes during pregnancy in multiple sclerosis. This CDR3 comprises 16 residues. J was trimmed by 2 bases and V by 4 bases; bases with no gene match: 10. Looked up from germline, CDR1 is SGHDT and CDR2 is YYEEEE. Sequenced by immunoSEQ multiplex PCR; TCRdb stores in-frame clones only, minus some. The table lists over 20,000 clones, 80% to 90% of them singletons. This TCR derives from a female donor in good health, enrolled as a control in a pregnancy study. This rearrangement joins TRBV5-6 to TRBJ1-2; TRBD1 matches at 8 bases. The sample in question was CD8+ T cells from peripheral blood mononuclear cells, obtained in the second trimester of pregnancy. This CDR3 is CASSPDRGGVNYGYTF. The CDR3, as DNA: TGTGCCAGCAGCCCCGACAGGGGCGGCGTAAACTATGGCTACACCTTC.